This passage covers 10 T cell receptor beta chains from one sample sequenced in a study of T cell changes during pregnancy in multiple sclerosis. Some clones are missing from TCRdb's copy, which holds only in-frame ones; the method was immunoSEQ multiplex PCR. This sample has under 85,000 clones, with 75% to 95% found just once. Sequencing used peripheral blood, obtained in the third trimester of pregnancy. These receptors all stem from a female donor with multiple sclerosis, enrolled in a pregnancy study.

This rearrangement joins TRBV30 to TRBJ1-6; D is unclear. Trimming removed 2 bases at V and 16 bases at J, with 12 bases between. CDR3 length: 11 amino acids. Per germline, CDR1 GTSNPN and CDR2 SVGIG (reference sequence). The CDR3 sequence is CAWSPGIKLHF. For the CDR3, the DNA is TGTGCCTGGAGTCCAGGAATTAAACTCCACTTT.

The chain couples TRBV19 to TRBJ1-4; D not resolved. Germline V CDR1 and CDR2: LNHDA, SQIVND (reference sequence). V gave up 3 bases and J gave up 8 bases, with 10 bases separating them. This CDR3 comprises 13 residues. The CDR3 DNA is TGTGCCAGTAGTATGGAGGCGGGAGAAAAACTGTTTTTT. This sequence encodes CASSMEAGEKLFF.

The table lists this clone with a count of one. The genes are TRBV7-9 and TRBJ2-2; D is unresolved. Germline loops: CDR1 SEHNR, CDR2 FQNEAQ (reference sequence). The CDR3 consists of 15 residues. The germline V and J ends were trimmed by 0 bases and 6 bases, with 11 bases remaining between them. This CDR3 reads CASSLAAASPGELFF. In DNA, the CDR3 is TGTGCCAGCAGCTTAGCGGCGGCTAGTCCCGGGGAGCTGTTTTTT.

The chain recombines TRBV18 with TRBJ1-3, with D possibly being TRBD1 (5 bases). V was pared by 2 bases and J by 7 bases, with 12 bases between. This CDR3 has 14 amino acids. In germline, CDR1 is KGHSH, CDR2 LQKENI. In DNA, the CDR3 is TGTGCCAGCTCACCAGGGGCAGACCGGAACACCATATATTTT. It yields the protein CASSPGADRNTIYF. Looking up the rest from reference TRBV18 and TRBJ1-3 gives the full variable domain: NAGVMQNPRHLVRRRGQEARLRCSPMKGHSHVYWYRQLPEEGLKFMVYLQKENIIDESGMPKERFSAEFPKEGPSILRIQQVVRGDSAAYFCASSPGADRNTIYFGEGSWLTVV.

V and J are TRBV6-1 and TRBJ1-6; D ambiguous. The CDR3 sequence is 15 residues long. Germline V CDR1 and CDR2: MNHNS, SASEGT. V lost 1 base and J lost 5, with 9 bases in between. The DNA for the CDR3 is TGTGCCAGCAGTGAAGTATGGCGGAATAATTCACCCCTCCACTTT. As protein: CASSEVWRNNSPLHF.

The V call is TRBV19, the J call TRBJ1-5; the match to TRBD1 covers 7 bases. This CDR3 has 13 amino acids. The J segment lost 4 bases and the V segment lost 8 bases, leaving 5 bases of the junction unmatched. Germline loops: CDR1 LNHDA, CDR2 SQIVND (reference sequence). CDR3 nucleotides: TGTGCCAGTTCCGGACAGGAGAATCAGCCCCAGCATTTT. This codes for CASSGQENQPQHF.

The rearrangement links TRBV6-5 to TRBJ2-7; D not resolved. This CDR3 is built from 14 residues. Trimming left V 2 bases short and J 0 bases short, with 8 bases between. CDR1 and CDR2 (germline): MNHEY, SVGAGI. As DNA, the CDR3 is TGTGCCAGCAGTTACGTGGCCAGCTCCTACGAGCAGTACTTC. Translated: CASSYVASSYEQYF.

The J gene is TRBJ2-7, the V gene TRBV4-1; 13 bases are a match to TRBD2. The CDR3 contains 18 residues. Losses at the gene ends were 1 base for V and 0 bases for J; bases not matched to a gene: 6. Per the germline V gene, CDR1 is MGHRA and CDR2 is YSYEKL. CDR3 in DNA: TGCGCCAGCAGCCAAGGGGGCCGGACTAGCGGGAGCTCCTACGAGCAGTACTTC. Translation gives CASSQGGRTSGSSYEQYF.

This clone was seen only once. The chain combines TRBV6-1 with TRBJ1-5, with D perhaps matching TRBD1 (5 bases). Trimming removed 3 bases at V and 0 bases at J, with 12 bases between. This CDR3 contains 16 residues. CDR1 MNHNS and CDR2 SASEGT come from the germline V gene. For the CDR3, the DNA is TGTGCCAGCAGTGAGTCGGGGGGACGTAGCAATCAGCCCCAGCATTTT. Its protein is CASSESGGRSNQPQHF.

This clone was observed a handful of times. The chain is built from TRBV13 and TRBJ2-7; the D gene is possibly TRBD1 (6 bases). Deletions cut 5 bases from V and 2 bases from J, with 13 bases between. This CDR3 region has 14 residues. Germline CDR1 is PRHDT and CDR2 is FYEKMQ (reference sequence). The CDR3 region is CASSKQQGTYEQYF. CDR3 DNA sequence: TGTGCCAGCAGCAAGCAACAGGGCACCTACGAGCAGTACTTC.